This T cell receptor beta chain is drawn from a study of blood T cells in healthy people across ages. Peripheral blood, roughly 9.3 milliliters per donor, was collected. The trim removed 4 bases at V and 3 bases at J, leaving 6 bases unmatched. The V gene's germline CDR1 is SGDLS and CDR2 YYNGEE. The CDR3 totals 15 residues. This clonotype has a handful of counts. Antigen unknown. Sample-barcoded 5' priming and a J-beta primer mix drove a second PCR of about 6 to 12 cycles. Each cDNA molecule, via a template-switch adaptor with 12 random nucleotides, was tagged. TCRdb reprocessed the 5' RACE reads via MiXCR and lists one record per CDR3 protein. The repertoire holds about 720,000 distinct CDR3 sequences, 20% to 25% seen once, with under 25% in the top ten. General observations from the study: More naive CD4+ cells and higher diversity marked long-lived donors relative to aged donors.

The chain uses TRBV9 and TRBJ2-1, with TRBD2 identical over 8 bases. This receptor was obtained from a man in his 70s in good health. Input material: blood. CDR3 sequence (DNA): TGTGCCAGCAGCCCAGGAGCGGGAGACTACAATGAGCAGTTCTTC. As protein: CASSPGAGDYNEQFF. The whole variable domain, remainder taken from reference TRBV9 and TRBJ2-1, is DSGVTQTPKHLITATGQRVTLRCSPRSGDLSVYWYQQSLDQGLQFLIQYYNGEERAKGNILERFSAQQFPDLHSELNLSSLELGDSALYFCASSPGAGDYNEQFFGPGTRLTVL.